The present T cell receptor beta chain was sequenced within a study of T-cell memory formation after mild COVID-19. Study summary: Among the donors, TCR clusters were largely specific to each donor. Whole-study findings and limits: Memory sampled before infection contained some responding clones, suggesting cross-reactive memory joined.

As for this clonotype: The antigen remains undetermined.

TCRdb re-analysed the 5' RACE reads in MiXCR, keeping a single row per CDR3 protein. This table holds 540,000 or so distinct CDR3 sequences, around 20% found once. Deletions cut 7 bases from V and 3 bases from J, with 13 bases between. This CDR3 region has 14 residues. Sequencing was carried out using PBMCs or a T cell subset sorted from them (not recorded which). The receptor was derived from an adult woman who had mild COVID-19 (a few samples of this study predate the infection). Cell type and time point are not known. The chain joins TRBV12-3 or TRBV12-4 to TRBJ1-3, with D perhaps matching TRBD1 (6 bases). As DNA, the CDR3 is TGTGCCAGCATCCTACAGGGTGTTGGAAACACCATATATTTT. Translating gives CASILQGVGNTIYF.